This T cell receptor beta chain was sequenced for a study of blood T cell repertoires in COVID-19. Study information: The study drew acute and convalescent COVID-19 samples from the United States, Italy and Spain.

This clone was picked up one time. The V and J ends lost 8 bases and 1 base, in that order; junction bases with no gene match: 8. This CDR3 spans 14 amino acids. How the authors handled the data: Using reference gene primer amplification, nucleated cell counts were estimated. Sequencing was performed with immunoSEQ multiplex PCR; in TCRdb, only in-frame clones are kept and a portion is missing. D and trimming were read from the DNA, whereas the V and J calls and clone size are those reported in that table. The data show 190,000 or so clones, with 70% to 90% seen just once and 2.7% held by the top ten.

The chain uses TRBV23-1 and TRBJ2-7; 7 bases line up with TRBD1. TRBV23-1 is an open reading frame whose function is uncertain. The source is a middle-aged man with active or convalescent COVID-19. Sequencing input: peripheral blood. CDR3 loop: CASPWGTASYEQYF. DNA for the CDR3: TGCGCCAGCCCTTGGGGGACAGCGTCCTACGAGCAGTACTTC.